This T cell receptor (beta chain) originates from a study of cytomegalovirus exposure and HLA in healthy donors. The PCR contained 60 Vbeta and 13 Jbeta primers. Sequencing used immunoSEQ multiplex PCR; TCRdb keeps in-frame clones, though not all of them. The table has fewer than 110,000 clones, approximately 85% seen once. Study-wide findings and caveats: One variant, a missense change in DCLRE1C, was linked in a later analysis to TCR beta V- and J-gene trimming. TCR beta chains numbering 164 were designated cytomegalovirus-associated. It was taken for granted in presence/absence analyses that sequencing depth across donors was roughly uniform.

Germline CDR1 reads SGHNT; CDR2 reads YENEEA. There are 20 residues in the CDR3. The V and J ends lost 2 bases and 1 base, in that order; junction bases with no gene match: 13. On this clone itself: The antigen is undetermined.

The specimen sequenced was PBMCs. The clonotype originates from a man younger than 45 in good health and CMV-seronegative. This chain uses TRBV11-3 with TRBJ1-5; 11 bases fit TRBD1. For the CDR3, the DNA is TGTGCCAGCAGCTTACCGAACGGGGACAGGGGGTTGAGAAGCAATCAGCCCCAGCATTTT. Its translation is CASSLPNGDRGLRSNQPQHF.